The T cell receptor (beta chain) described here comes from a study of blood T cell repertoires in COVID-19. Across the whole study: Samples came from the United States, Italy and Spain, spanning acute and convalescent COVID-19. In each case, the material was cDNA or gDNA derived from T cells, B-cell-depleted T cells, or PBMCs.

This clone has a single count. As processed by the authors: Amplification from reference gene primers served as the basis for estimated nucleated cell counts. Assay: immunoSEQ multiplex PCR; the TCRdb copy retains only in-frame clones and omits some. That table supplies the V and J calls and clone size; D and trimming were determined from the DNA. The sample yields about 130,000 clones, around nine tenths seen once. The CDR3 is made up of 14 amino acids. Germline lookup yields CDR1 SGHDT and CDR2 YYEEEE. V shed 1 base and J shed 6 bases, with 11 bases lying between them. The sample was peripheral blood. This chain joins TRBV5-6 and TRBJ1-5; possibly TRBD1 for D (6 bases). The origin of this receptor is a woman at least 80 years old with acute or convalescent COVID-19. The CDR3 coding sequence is TGTGCCAGCAGCTTGAGGGGGTTAAGTCAGCCCCAGCATTTT. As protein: CASSLRGLSQPQHF.